The sequence of this T cell receptor beta chain was determined in a study of T-cell memory formation after mild COVID-19. Study-level results: Specificity for SARS-CoV-2 was not confirmed among the second-wave clones peaking on day 37.

Concerning this clonotype: Its matching antigen is unknown.

Constant-segment primers served in 5'RACE that generated TCR alpha and TCR beta cDNA libraries bearing sample barcodes and UMIs. TCRdb re-derived calls from the 5' RACE reads in MiXCR, one entry per CDR3 protein. The table has 170,000 or so distinct CDR3 sequences, 20% to 25% seen once. Between the trimmed V and J ends, which lost 2 bases and 5 bases, there was a span of 24 bases. The CDR3 has 19 residues. Germline CDR1 and CDR2: MNHEY and SVGEGT. The sequenced material came from PBMCs or a T cell subset sorted from them (not recorded which). The source of this sequence is an adult woman who had mild COVID-19 (a few samples of this study predate the infection). Cell type and time point are not known. The J gene is TRBJ2-2, the V gene TRBV6-2 or TRBV6-3, with D possibly TRBD1 on 5 matching bases. DNA of the CDR3: TGTGCCAGCAGTTACACCCCCCTCGGCGTATACAGGTTAACCGGGGAGCTGTTTTTT. This sequence encodes CASSYTPLGVYRLTGELFF.